A selection of T cell receptor beta chains follows, all from one sample in a study of T cell clonotyping in hematopoietic cell transplantation. This table comes from immunoSEQ multiplex PCR, and its TCRdb copy is limited to in-frame clones, with some not included. Here the sample spans 26,000 or so clones, approximately 86% being singletons. Sequenced material: peripheral blood mononuclear cells, taken before stem cell transplant. All receptors derive from a man aged 40-50 years with acute myeloid leukemia. Some clones in this sample may be carry-over from other donors' samples. The CDR3 runs from the conserved cysteine through the conserved F or W. Fields, in order: D gene, clone size, J gene, V gene, CDR3 length, CDR3 protein, CDR3 DNA. A D gene is named only where the DNA matches it firmly. Size is stated for part of the rows, as once, few or many counts, or as a class when the clone is expanded.

D: TRBD2
size: .
J: TRBJ2-5
V: TRBV28
length: 13
CDR3: CASSGTNEETQYF
DNA: TGTGCCAGCAGTGGGACTAACGAAGAGACCCAGTACTTC

D: TRBD1
size: .
J: TRBJ2-3
V: TRBV19
length: 16
CDR3: CASSTRLGQGTDTQYF
DNA: TGTGCCAGTAGTACAAGACTGGGACAGGGCACAGATACGCAGTATTTT

D: .
size: .
J: TRBJ2-3
V: TRBV4-2
length: 15
CDR3: CASSHLRGSTDTQYF
DNA: TGTGCCAGCAGCCATTTGAGGGGATCGACAGATACGCAGTATTTT

D: TRBD1
size: .
J: TRBJ1-6
V: TRBV27
length: 19
CDR3: CASRQEPGQGGPYNSPLHF
DNA: TGTGCCAGCAGGCAAGAACCGGGACAGGGTGGTCCCTATAATTCACCCCTCCACTTT

D: .
size: .
J: TRBJ1-1
V: TRBV5-8
length: 14
CDR3: CASSLPRQNTEAFF
DNA: TGTGCCAGCAGCTTACCGAGACAGAACACTGAAGCTTTCTTT

D: TRBD2
size: .
J: TRBJ2-1
V: TRBV5-6
length: 19
CDR3: CASSFWVGLKREPRNEQFF
DNA: TGTGCCAGCAGCTTCTGGGTGGGACTTAAGCGGGAGCCCAGGAATGAGCAGTTCTTC

D: .
size: .
J: TRBJ2-7
V: TRBV10-3
length: 15
CDR3: CAISESKASTYEQYF
DNA: TGTGCCATCAGTGAGTCGAAAGCGTCTACCTACGAGCAGTACTTC

D: .
size: few
J: TRBJ2-7
V: TRBV2
length: 11
CDR3: CASKPEGEQYF
DNA: TGTGCCAGCAAACCGGAGGGGGAGCAGTACTTC

D: .
size: .
J: TRBJ1-5
V: TRBV5-1
length: 15
CDR3: CASSLHGDSNQPQHF
DNA: TGCGCCAGCAGCTTGCACGGGGATAGCAATCAGCCCCAGCATTTT

D: .
size: .
J: TRBJ2-3
V: TRBV13
length: 16
CDR3: CASSSRGEPSTDTQYF
DNA: TGTGCCAGCAGCTCAAGAGGGGAACCGAGCACAGATACGCAGTATTTT

D: .
size: .
J: TRBJ1-1
V: TRBV7-9
length: 15
CDR3: CASSQIQGLWAEAFF
DNA: TGTGCCAGCAGCCAGATACAGGGCTTATGGGCTGAAGCTTTCTTT

D: TRBD1
size: .
J: TRBJ2-3
V: TRBV2
length: 18
CDR3: CASTSIYRDRVATDTQYF
DNA: TGTGCCAGCACCTCTATTTACCGGGACAGGGTAGCGACAGATACGCAGTATTTT

D: .
size: .
J: TRBJ2-1
V: TRBV27
length: 16
CDR3: CASSFYGDFSYNEQFF
DNA: TGTGCCAGCAGTTTCTACGGGGACTTCTCCTACAATGAGCAGTTCTTC

D: .
size: .
J: TRBJ1-2
V: TRBV4-2
length: 14
CDR3: CASSQDGANYGYTF
DNA: TGTGCCAGCAGCCAAGACGGGGCAAACTATGGCTACACCTTC

D: .
size: .
J: TRBJ2-7
V: TRBV6-1
length: 15
CDR3: CASSELGGSSYEQYF
DNA: TGTGCCAGCAGTGAATTAGGGGGAAGCTCCTACGAGCAGTACTTC

D: .
size: once
J: TRBJ1-1
V: TRBV7-9
length: 14
CDR3: CASSLQGTGTEAFF
DNA: TGTGCCAGCAGCTTGCAGGGAACGGGGACTGAAGCTTTCTTT

D: .
size: .
J: TRBJ2-2
V: TRBV5-8
length: 17
CDR3: CASSRRFGQKIPGELFF
DNA: TGTGCCAGCAGCCGGAGGTTCGGGCAGAAAATCCCCGGGGAGCTGTTTTTT

D: .
size: .
J: TRBJ2-2
V: TRBV15
length: 15
CDR3: CATSRRMGNTGELFF
DNA: TGTGCCACCAGCAGGCGTATGGGGAACACCGGGGAGCTGTTTTTT

D: .
size: few
J: TRBJ1-1
V: TRBV29-1
length: 11
CDR3: CSVDRNTEAFF
DNA: TGCAGCGTTGACAGGAACACTGAAGCTTTCTTT

D: TRBD2
size: .
J: TRBJ2-3
V: TRBV5-5
length: 15
CDR3: CASSLEGLAADTQYF
DNA: TGTGCCAGCAGCTTGGAGGGACTAGCGGCAGATACGCAGTATTTT

D: TRBD1
size: .
J: TRBJ1-2
V: TRBV19
length: 16
CDR3: CASSISWTGGNYGYTF
DNA: TGTGCCAGTAGTATCTCCTGGACAGGGGGCAACTATGGCTACACCTTC

D: TRBD2
size: .
J: TRBJ2-5
V: TRBV10-2
length: 15
CDR3: CASSEFPSGQETQYF
DNA: TGCGCCAGCAGTGAATTTCCTAGCGGACAAGAGACCCAGTACTTC

D: TRBD2
size: .
J: TRBJ2-7
V: TRBV10-3
length: 13
CDR3: CAISGRDTLGQYF
DNA: TGTGCCATCAGCGGGAGGGACACCCTCGGGCAGTACTTC

D: TRBD2
size: .
J: TRBJ2-3
V: TRBV9
length: 19
CDR3: CASSVGGTSGGPRGDTQYF
DNA: TGTGCCAGCAGCGTAGGGGGGACTAGCGGGGGGCCTAGGGGAGATACGCAGTATTTT

D: TRBD1
size: once
J: TRBJ2-1
V: TRBV9
length: 16
CDR3: CASSVQDRVRVNEQFF
DNA: TGTGCCAGCAGCGTACAGGACAGGGTGAGGGTGAATGAGCAGTTCTTC

D: .
size: once
J: TRBJ2-7
V: TRBV7-9
length: 14
CDR3: CASSLTGVTYEQYF
DNA: TGTGCCAGCAGCTTAACGGGAGTTACGTACGAGCAGTACTTC

D: .
size: .
J: TRBJ1-3
V: TRBV6-6
length: 15
CDR3: CASNHEGYDGNTIYF
DNA: TGTGCCAGCAACCACGAAGGGTACGATGGAAACACCATATATTTT

D: .
size: .
J: TRBJ1-2
V: TRBV10-1
length: 13
CDR3: CASSGSLYGSATF
DNA: TGCGCCAGCAGTGGCAGCCTCTATGGCTCGGCCACCTTC

D: .
size: few
J: TRBJ1-1
V: TRBV10-3
length: 12
CDR3: CAISEGYTEAFF
DNA: TGTGCCATCAGTGAGGGGTACACTGAAGCTTTCTTT

D: .
size: .
J: TRBJ1-3
V: TRBV2
length: 14
CDR3: CASSSRQAGNTIYF
DNA: TGTGCCAGCAGTAGTCGACAGGCTGGAAACACCATATATTTT

D: .
size: .
J: TRBJ1-2
V: TRBV5-1
length: 15
CDR3: CASSREGGLNYGYTF
DNA: TGCGCCAGCAGCCGAGAGGGGGGGCTCAACTATGGCTACACCTTC

D: TRBD1
size: .
J: TRBJ1-2
V: TRBV5-3
length: 16
CDR3: CARSLVMKGAMYGYTF
DNA: TGTGCCAGAAGCTTGGTGATGAAGGGGGCTATGTATGGCTACACCTTC

D: .
size: .
J: TRBJ2-7
V: TRBV19
length: 13
CDR3: CASSIAGAGEQYF
DNA: TGTGCCAGTAGTATAGCGGGAGCGGGCGAGCAGTACTTC

D: TRBD1
size: .
J: TRBJ2-1
V: TRBV28
length: 21
CDR3: CASSRRQGTLNAKLSYNEQFF
DNA: TGTGCCAGCAGTCGCCGACAGGGGACCCTTAATGCCAAGCTCTCCTACAATGAGCAGTTCTTC

D: .
size: once
J: TRBJ2-7
V: TRBV11-3
length: 14
CDR3: CASSLVEASEEQYF
DNA: TGTGCCAGCAGCTTAGTTGAGGCTAGCGAAGAGCAGTACTTC

D: TRBD2
size: .
J: TRBJ2-5
V: TRBV25-1
length: 16
CDR3: CASSEFEAGGEETQYF
DNA: TGTGCCAGCAGTGAATTTGAAGCGGGAGGCGAGGAGACCCAGTACTTC

D: TRBD2
size: .
J: TRBJ2-5
V: TRBV5-4
length: 13
CDR3: CASSLVAGETQYF
DNA: TGTGCCAGCAGCTTGGTAGCGGGAGAGACCCAGTACTTC

D: .
size: few
J: TRBJ2-2
V: TRBV5-6
length: 15
CDR3: CASSLGGVNTGELFF
DNA: TGTGCCAGCAGCTTGGGCGGGGTGAACACCGGGGAGCTGTTTTTT

D: TRBD1
size: .
J: TRBJ2-7
V: TRBV2
length: 14
CDR3: CASRSTGASYEQYF
DNA: TGTGCCAGCAGATCGACAGGGGCCTCCTACGAGCAGTACTTC

D: TRBD1
size: .
J: TRBJ1-2
V: TRBV19
length: 15
CDR3: CASSIHRGDNYGYTF
DNA: TGTGCCAGTAGTATACACAGGGGAGACAACTATGGCTACACCTTC

D: .
size: .
J: TRBJ2-3
V: TRBV6-6
length: 15
CDR3: CASSYLQGGTDTQYF
DNA: TGTGCCAGCAGTTACCTCCAGGGAGGCACAGATACGCAGTATTTT

D: TRBD2
size: .
J: TRBJ2-1
V: TRBV19
length: 14
CDR3: CASSMASGALEQFF
DNA: TGTGCCAGTAGTATGGCTAGCGGGGCGCTTGAGCAGTTCTTC